Sequencing of this T cell receptor (beta chain) was carried out in a study of cytomegalovirus exposure and HLA in healthy donors. The V gene lost 3 bases and the J gene lost 0 bases, with 11 bases spanning the gap. Germline lookup yields CDR1 KGHSH and CDR2 LQKENI. The CDR3 runs to 15 residues. The PCR ran on 60 Vbeta and 13 Jbeta primers. Measured with immunoSEQ multiplex PCR; TCRdb has only the in-frame clones, and not every one. This table holds approximately 73,000 clones, about 60% found once. Turning to this clone: The antigen is unknown.

Study conclusions and caveats: Reports indicate that TCR beta sequences accurately predicted the HLA-A and HLA-B alleles of most subjects.

This sequence joins TRBV18 and TRBJ1-1, with D tentatively TRBD1 (5 bases). This receptor was taken from a young man in good health and CMV-seropositive. The specimen sequenced was PBMCs. The CDR3 nucleotides are TGTGCCAGCTCACCTGGGGCCGGATTGAACACTGAAGCTTTCTTT. It yields the protein CASSPGAGLNTEAFF.